A selection of T cell receptor beta chains follows, all from one sample in a study of T cells in Graves' hyperthyroidism and ophthalmopathy. TCRdb used MiXCR to reprocess the multiplex PCR reads, holding one entry per CDR3 protein. The repertoire consists of hundreds of thousands of distinct CDR3 sequences, with roughly 50% occurring once and the leading ten covering approximately 8.2%. Sequences were obtained from peripheral blood or thyroid tissue (not recorded which). Every receptor here comes from a woman in her late teens or twenties with Graves' hyperthyroidism. Both conserved end residues are part of each CDR3. The order of the fields is clone size, V gene, D gene, J gene, CDR3 DNA, CDR3 protein. A D gene is named only where the DNA matches it firmly. Where a row states a size, it is once, few, many or the class of an expanded clone; other rows omit it.

-	TRBV10-3	TRBD1	TRBJ2-7	TGTGCCATCAGTCGAGGGGGCGGCTACGAGCAGTACTTC	CAISRGGGYEQYF
many	TRBV24-1	TRBD1	TRBJ1-2	TGTGCCACCAAGGGGACAGCACAGTTCTATGGCTACACCTTC	CATKGTAQFYGYTF
-	TRBV7-9	-	TRBJ1-3	TGTGCCAGCAGCTTGGTTCTGAGCTCTGGAAACACCATATATTTT	CASSLVLSSGNTIYF
few	TRBV10-3	-	TRBJ1-3	TGTGCCGCCGACCGGGTAAACAACTCGTCGGGAAACACCATATATTTT	CAADRVNNSSGNTIYF
-	TRBV2	TRBD2	TRBJ2-1	TGTGCCAGCAGCTCGCTAGCGGGCGCTGACAATGAGCAGTTCTTC	CASSSLAGADNEQFF
many	TRBV11-3	-	TRBJ2-7	TGTGCCAGCAGCAAGGGAGGACACGAGCAGTACTTC	CASSKGGHEQYF
-	TRBV7-9	TRBD2	TRBJ2-7	TGTGCCAGCAGCCAAGGACTAGCGGAGGAGGGCTACGAGCAGTACTTC	CASSQGLAEEGYEQYF
many	TRBV10-3	-	TRBJ1-1	TGTGCCATCAGTGTGGGACAAGTGAACACTGAAGCTTTCTTT	CAISVGQVNTEAFF
-	TRBV3-1	-	TRBJ1-2	TGTGCCAGCAGCCAGACGAGGGGTGGCTACACCTTC	CASSQTRGGYTF
many	TRBV29-1	-	TRBJ1-2	TGCAGCGTTGACAGGAACTATGGCGGCTACACCTTC	CSVDRNYGGYTF
once	TRBV7-9	TRBD2	TRBJ2-5	TGTGCCAGCAGTTTAGGGCTGAGCGGGAGGAGAGTAGAGACCCAGTACTTC	CASSLGLSGRRVETQYF
-	TRBV15	TRBD1	TRBJ2-7	TGTGCCACCAGCAGAGCGACAGGGCCGTACTTC	CATSRATGPYF
-	TRBV2	-	TRBJ1-4	TGTGCCAGCAGTCTTACGGTGAGCACTGAAAAACTGTTTTTT	CASSLTVSTEKLFF
few	TRBV20-1	-	TRBJ1-4	TGCAGTGCCCGAGATAGAGTCATCCATGAAAAACTGTTTTTT	CSARDRVIHEKLFF
-	TRBV10-3	-	TRBJ1-4	TGTGCCATATCATGGGGAAGTGAAAAACTGTTTTTT	CAISWGSEKLFF
-	TRBV10-3	-	TRBJ2-7	TGTGCCAGCAGTTACTCTGCCGGGGACGAGCAGTACTTC	CASSYSAGDEQYF
-	TRBV25-1	TRBD1	TRBJ1-1	TGTGCGGAGGACAGGGGCACTGAAGCTTTCTTT	CAEDRGTEAFF
-	TRBV7-2	TRBD1	TRBJ2-2	TGTGCCAGCAGCCCCACAGGGGCTAGGGGGACCGGGGAGCTGTTTTTT	CASSPTGARGTGELFF
-	TRBV29-1	-	TRBJ2-5	TGCAGCCAAGTGCACTACGCGAGGGAGACCCAGTACTTC	CSQVHYARETQYF
many	TRBV13	-	TRBJ1-2	TGTGCCAGCAGCCCAGGGACAAACTATGGCTACACCTTC	CASSPGTNYGYTF
few	TRBV5-1	TRBD1	TRBJ1-4	TGCGCCAGCAGCTTGGGTGGGACAGATAATGAAAAACTGTTTTTT	CASSLGGTDNEKLFF
many	TRBV9	-	TRBJ1-1	TGTGCCAGCAGCGTAGTAGAGGCCGGGACTGAAGCTTTCTTT	CASSVVEAGTEAFF
-	TRBV19	-	TRBJ2-5	TGTGCCAGTAGTAAAAGGACAGTCCAAGAGACCCAGTACTTC	CASSKRTVQETQYF
many	TRBV29-1	-	TRBJ1-1	TGCAGCGTTCTAGGGGCGAACACTGAAGCTTTCTTT	CSVLGANTEAFF
few	TRBV7-2	-	TRBJ1-1	TGTGCCAGCAGCTTGGGGGCCGCCGTTCGGGCTGAAGCTTTCTTT	CASSLGAAVRAEAFF
-	TRBV5-1	-	TRBJ2-5	TGCGCCAGCAGCTTGGAAACAGTAGAGACCCAGTACTTC	CASSLETVETQYF
few	TRBV10-3	-	TRBJ2-3	TGTGCCATCAGTGACACGTACGCGACGCAGTATTTT	CAISDTYATQYF
many	TRBV7-9	-	TRBJ2-7	TGTGCCAGCAGCTTCACGACAGGCGAGACCTACGAGCAGTACTTC	CASSFTTGETYEQYF
-	TRBV6-5	-	TRBJ1-6	TGTGCCAGCAGTCGGACACCCGCTTATTCACCCCTCCACTTT	CASSRTPAYSPLHF
-	TRBV7-2	TRBD1	TRBJ1-2	TGTGCCAGCACACAGGGGATCAAGGCTGGCTACACCTTC	CASTQGIKAGYTF
-	TRBV11-2	TRBD1	TRBJ2-7	TGTGCCAGCAGCTTAGCCAGGGGGTGGTACGAGCAGTACTTC	CASSLARGWYEQYF
many	TRBV2	-	TRBJ1-5	TGTGCCAGCAGTGAAGGGGAGCATCAGCCCCAGCATTTT	CASSEGEHQPQHF
-	TRBV10-3	-	TRBJ1-6	TGTGCCATCAGTGAAGTTCAGGCGGGCTCACCCCTCCACTTT	CAISEVQAGSPLHF
-	TRBV2	TRBD1	TRBJ1-5	TGTGCCAGCAAAAATCAGGGGGCAATCAATCAGCCCCAGCATTTT	CASKNQGAINQPQHF
-	TRBV9	TRBD1	TRBJ1-1	TGTGCCAGCAGTGAGGGGACAGGCATAGACACTGAAGCTTTCTTT	CASSEGTGIDTEAFF
-	TRBV7-8	TRBD1	TRBJ2-5	TGTGCCAGCAGTTCGCCCGGACAGGGGATTGAGACCCAGTACTTC	CASSSPGQGIETQYF
many	TRBV10-3	TRBD1	TRBJ2-7	TGTGCCATCAGTGGGGACAGTGACGAGCAGTACTTC	CAISGDSDEQYF
-	TRBV25-1	-	TRBJ2-7	TGTGCCAGCAGCCAAGAGGGGGGACCGTCATCTACGAGCCAGTACTTC	CASSQEGGPSSTSQYF
-	TRBV12-3/TRBV12-4	-	TRBJ2-2	TGTGCCAGCAGTTCGGCGCGCGGGGAGCTGTTTTTT	CASSSARGELFF
-	TRBV29-1	-	TRBJ1-5	TGCAGCGTATTAAGTAGAGGGGGGGAGTCCGTGGGCAATCAGCCCCAGCATTTT	CSVLSRGGESVGNQPQHF
many	TRBV7-6	-	TRBJ1-4	TGTGCCAGCAGTCTCATCGGGACGGTCAATGAAAAACTGTTTTTT	CASSLIGTVNEKLFF
medium-sized	TRBV10-3	-	TRBJ1-1	TGTGCCATCAGTGTTGTAGGGAACACTGAAGCTTTCTTT	CAISVVGNTEAFF
-	TRBV11-2	-	TRBJ1-1	TGTGCCAGCAGCTTCGGAGACCTTGTGAACACTGAAGCTTTCTTT	CASSFGDLVNTEAFF
many	TRBV24-1	-	TRBJ1-1	TGTGCCACCAGTAGCACCGGGACGGACGACACTGAAGCTTTCTTT	CATSSTGTDDTEAFF
many	TRBV15	TRBD1	TRBJ1-2	TGTGCCACCAGCAGCTTAGGGGGCGGCTATGGCTACACCTTC	CATSSLGGGYGYTF
-	TRBV19	-	TRBJ1-2	TGTGCCAGTAGCCAAGGTCTTGCCCCATCTAACTATGGCTACACCTTC	CASSQGLAPSNYGYTF
-	TRBV19	TRBD1	TRBJ1-3	TGTGCCAGTAGTATCGGGACAGGGATCGACTCTGGAAACACCATATATTTT	CASSIGTGIDSGNTIYF
-	TRBV5-1	-	TRBJ1-5	TGCGCCAGCAGGACGGGGCCGGCCTCGGGGCCCCAGCATTTT	CASRTGPASGPQHF
-	TRBV20-1	-	TRBJ1-4	TGCAGTGCCCGGATTCTAGGGCCAGCGATTAATGAAAAACTGTTTTTT	CSARILGPAINEKLFF
-	TRBV25-1	TRBD1	TRBJ1-5	TGTGCCAGCAGTCCATACAGGGGAGGCAGCAATCAGCCCCAGCATTTT	CASSPYRGGSNQPQHF
many	TRBV2	-	TRBJ1-5	TGTGCCAGCGGCCTTAGGGTGGCCCAGCCCCAGCATTTT	CASGLRVAQPQHF
once	TRBV5-1	-	TRBJ1-1	TGCGCCAGCAGCGTTAGGGGGGCAGGGAGGATGAACACTGAAGCTTTCTTT	CASSVRGAGRMNTEAFF
-	TRBV20-1	-	TRBJ1-5	TGCAGTGCTAGCGGGGCTGGGCCCCAGCATTTT	CSASGAGPQHF
-	TRBV24-1	-	TRBJ1-2	TGTGCCAGCAGGGGACCACCCCGGGATGGCTACACCTTC	CASRGPPRDGYTF
few	TRBV7-8	-	TRBJ1-5	TGTGCCAGCAGCTTACGACGAACCCGAGATAGCAATCAGCCCCAGCATTTT	CASSLRRTRDSNQPQHF
-	TRBV7-9	TRBD1	TRBJ1-4	TGTGCCAGCATCCTATACGGGACAGATGAAAAACTGTTTTTT	CASILYGTDEKLFF